The 22 T cell receptor beta chains below were found in one sample sequenced in a study of tumour-infiltrating T cells in Burkitt lymphoma (dated by TCRdb to the early 2020s). Libraries were constructed by the immunoSEQ multiplex PCR assay. TCRdb carries this immuneACCESS record with in-frame sequences only. Its versions omit some clonotypes, under half of them owing to an unresolved V gene in the studies checked, with the rest unexplained. The sample yields fewer than 5,000 clones; around 13% were counted once. The ten largest clonotypes hold under 30% of the sample. Sequenced sample: tumor tissue. These receptors were taken from a human donor with Burkitt lymphoma.

This clone appeared a single time. One junction end disagrees with the germline gene, perhaps due to a read error. The sample contains more than one DNA sequence encoding this CDR3. V and J are TRBV13 and TRBJ2-2; no clear D gene. CDR1 is PRHDT, CDR2 FYEKMQ, per germline (reference sequence). The CDR3 has 12 amino acids. CDR3 coding DNA: TGTGCTAGCAGTTCAGACACCGGGGAGCTGTTTTTT. It is translated as CASSSDTGELFF.

The rearrangement joins TRBV28 to TRBJ2-3; 8 bases fit TRBD2. V lost 4 bases to trimming and J lost 0 bases; unmatched junction nucleotides: 6. The CDR3 is made up of 16 amino acids. The V gene's germline CDR1 is MDHEN and CDR2 SYDVKM. CDR3 DNA sequence: TGTGCCAGCAGTTCTTTTTCTAGCGGGAGCACAGATACGCAGTATTTT. The encoded protein is CASSSFSSGSTDTQYF. Using reference TRBV28 and TRBJ2-3 for the parts outside the CDR3, the full variable domain is DVKVTQSSRYLVKRTGEKVFLECVQDMDHENMFWYRQDPGLGLRLIYFSYDVKMKEKGDIPEGYSVSREKKERFSLILESASTNQTSMYLCASSSFSSGSTDTQYFGPGTRLTVL.

This clone has just a few counts. The genes are TRBV29-1 and TRBJ1-1, with 10 bases identical to TRBD1. The CDR3 has 14 residues. Germline V gene data show CDR1 as SQVTM and CDR2 as ANQGSEA. Trimming at V came to 6 bases and at J to 0 bases, leaving 4 bases not matched to a gene. CDR3 in amino acids: CSVGQGLMNTEAFF. The CDR3 nucleotides read TGCAGCGTGGGACAGGGGTTGATGAACACTGAAGCTTTCTTT.

This clone was recorded a few times. J is TRBJ1-2 and V is TRBV7-6; TRBD1 agrees at 7 bases. The CDR3 has 15 residues. Germline V gene data show CDR1 as SGHVS and CDR2 as FNYEAQ. V lost 5 bases to trimming and J lost 4 bases; unmatched junction nucleotides: 10. For the CDR3, the DNA is TGTGCCAGCAGCCCCACGAGGACAGGCCTCTATGGCTACACCTTC. This translates into CASSPTRTGLYGYTF. The whole variable domain, remainder taken from reference TRBV7-6 and TRBJ1-2, is GAGVSQSPRYKVTKRGQDVALRCDPISGHVSLYWYRQALGQGPEFLTYFNYEAQQDKSGLPNDRFSAERPEGSISTLTIQRTEQRDSAMYRCASSPTRTGLYGYTFGSGTRLTVV.

This clone is a singleton in its sample. V usage is TRBV29-1 and J usage is TRBJ2-5; D unclear. The better agreement between TRBJ2-7 and the DNA end casts doubt on the J call. CDR1 is SQVTM, CDR2 ANQGSEA, per germline. The CDR3 covers 12 residues. In DNA form, the CDR3 reads TGCAGCGTTGGACACCCCTCCTACGAGCAGTACTTC. As protein: CSVGHPSYEQYF.

This clone was detected a few times. This chain uses TRBV7-2 with TRBJ1-2, with D possibly TRBD1 on 6 matching bases. Germline CDR1 is SGHTA and CDR2 is FQGNSA. CDR3 length: 13 residues. V dropped 5 bases and J dropped 4 bases, with 11 bases sitting between them. The CDR3 is CASSLTGIYGYTF. The CDR3 region has the DNA TGTGCCAGCAGCCTGACAGGAATCTATGGCTACACCTTC. The complete variable domain, with remaining parts taken from reference TRBV7-2 and TRBJ1-2, reads GAGVSQSPSNKVTEKGKDVELRCDPISGHTALYWYRQSLGQGLEFLIYFQGNSAPDKSGLPSDRFSAERTGGSVSTLTIQRTQQEDSAVYLCASSLTGIYGYTFGSGTRLTVV.

The chain combines TRBV4-1 with TRBJ2-3, with D unresolved. The germline V gene encodes CDR1 MGHRA and CDR2 YSYEKL. Trimming left V 4 bases short and J 2 bases short, with 10 bases between. The CDR3 sequence is 14 residues long. Written as DNA, the CDR3 is TGCGCCAGCAGCCCTGGGTGGGACACAGATACGCAGTATTTT. It translates to CASSPGWDTDTQYF.

The rearrangement links TRBV30 to TRBJ1-6, with unresolved D. Trimming pared 6 bases from V and 8 bases from J, leaving 17 bases between. The CDR3 extends over 14 amino acids. Germline assignment: CDR1 GTSNPN and CDR2 SVGIG (reference sequence). CDR3 sequence: CACTSSCLYSPLHF. CDR3 DNA: TGTGCCTGCACGTCAAGTTGTCTCTATTCACCCCTCCACTTT.

This clone came up a few times. J is TRBJ1-3 and V is TRBV7-2; no firm D call. V was clipped by 4 bases and J by 4 bases, with 8 bases between them. This CDR3 has 13 residues. Germline V lookup: CDR1 SGHTA, CDR2 FQGNSA. The CDR3 DNA reads TGTGCCAGCAGCTCCTTGGGGGGAAACACCATATATTTT. This gives the protein CASSSLGGNTIYF. The full variable domain, completed using reference TRBV7-2 and TRBJ1-3, is GAGVSQSPSNKVTEKGKDVELRCDPISGHTALYWYRQSLGQGLEFLIYFQGNSAPDKSGLPSDRFSAERTGGSVSTLTIQRTQQEDSAVYLCASSSLGGNTIYFGEGSWLTVV.

This clone was observed a handful of times. The V gene is TRBV5-1, the J gene TRBJ1-2, with D hard to call. Looked up from germline, CDR1 is SGHRS and CDR2 is YFSETQ. V lost 0 bases to trimming and J lost 2 bases, with 11 bases between them. CDR3 length equals 15 residues. The CDR3: CASSLVDTTNYGYTF. CDR3 bases: TGCGCCAGCAGCTTGGTCGACACGACAAACTATGGCTACACCTTC.

This rearrangement joins TRBV4-1 to TRBJ1-6, with a weak D call TRBD1 (6 bases). The V and J ends lost 4 bases and 0 bases respectively, with 19 bases between them. Germline loops: CDR1 MGHRA, CDR2 YSYEKL. The CDR3 length is 19 residues. The CDR3 spells CASSPNPPTGSSYNSPLHF. In DNA form, the CDR3 reads TGCGCCAGCAGCCCTAACCCGCCCACAGGGAGCTCCTATAATTCACCCCTCCACTTT.

The chain is built from TRBV5-5 and TRBJ2-3; D might be TRBD2 (6 bases). The germline gives CDR1 SGHKS, CDR2 YYEKEE (reference sequence). The CDR3 length is 13 residues. V lost 5 bases and J lost 6, with 13 bases in between. CDR3 nucleotide sequence: TGTGCCAGCAGTTCCGGGACTCTCGATACGCAGTATTTT. The encoded protein is CASSSGTLDTQYF.

A few counts support this clone. This chain links TRBV6-1 with TRBJ1-2; the match to TRBD1 covers 9 bases. Germline V gives CDR1 MNHNS, CDR2 SASEGT. V lost 7 bases to trimming and J lost 8 bases; unmatched junction nucleotides: 8. The CDR3 spans 13 residues. The CDR3 region has the DNA TGTGCCAGCAACCGGGACAGGGCACGGGGCTACACCTTC. This gives the protein CASNRDRARGYTF.

This chain links TRBV5-1 with TRBJ2-4; 11 nucleotides align to TRBD2. Germline V lookup: CDR1 SGHRS, CDR2 YFSETQ. With V trimmed by 4 bases and J by 2 bases, 11 bases remained unmatched. CDR3 length equals 18 residues. CDR3 in DNA: TGCGCCAGCAGCCCCCGGGGTAGCGGGAGGGCCCCCAAAAACATTCAGTACTTC. It specifies CASSPRGSGRAPKNIQYF. The full variable domain, rest sourced from reference TRBV5-1 and TRBJ2-4, is KAGVTQTPRYLIKTRGQQVTLSCSPISGHRSVSWYQQTPGQGLQFLFEYFSETQRNKGNFPGRFSGRQFSNSRSEMNVSTLELGDSALYLCASSPRGSGRAPKNIQYFGAGTRLSVL.

This clone was observed a handful of times. V usage is TRBV7-9 and J usage is TRBJ2-6; D tentatively reads TRBD1 or TRBD2 (5 bases each). CDR3 size: 17 residues. The V gene lost 6 bases and the J gene lost 0 bases, with 15 bases spanning the gap. Germline CDR1 and CDR2: SEHNR and FQNEAQ (reference sequence). The CDR3 region is CASSRDGFFSGANVLTF. CDR3 bases: TGTGCCAGCAGTCGGGACGGGTTTTTCTCTGGGGCCAACGTCCTGACTTTC.

This clone was seen only a few times. J is TRBJ2-4 and V is TRBV28; a weak D match, TRBD1 (6 bases). V was trimmed by 4 bases and J by 0 bases, leaving 16 bases between them. Germline lookup yields CDR1 MDHEN and CDR2 SYDVKM. The CDR3 is made up of 17 amino acids. The CDR3 loop is CASSSPRTELAKNIQYF. CDR3 DNA sequence: TGTGCCAGCAGTTCTCCCCGGACAGAATTAGCCAAAAACATTCAGTACTTC.

This clone has only a few counts. The V and J genes are TRBV5-6 and TRBJ2-7, with 10 bases that match TRBD1. Germline V gene lookup returns CDR1 SGHDT and CDR2 YYEEEE. V lost 2 bases to trimming and J lost 2 bases; unmatched junction nucleotides: 10. The CDR3 sequence is 17 residues long. CDR3 region: CASSLSPAGTGAYEQYF. CDR3 DNA: TGTGCCAGCAGCTTAAGTCCGGCTGGGACAGGGGCCTACGAGCAGTACTTC.

This clone was seen more than once but under ten times. V is TRBV4-3 and J is TRBJ2-5; TRBD1 aligns across 8 bases. Germline V gives CDR1 LGHNA, CDR2 YSLEER. Trimming took 2 bases from V and 4 from J; bases not matched to a gene: 9. The CDR3 extends over 16 amino acids. The CDR3 DNA sequence: TGCGCCAGCAGCCAAACACTCGGGACAGGAGGAGAGACCCAGTACTTC. As protein: CASSQTLGTGGETQYF.

V is TRBV10-3 and J is TRBJ2-7; 9 nucleotides align to TRBD2. The CDR3 length is 12 residues. Germline CDR1 reads ENHRY; CDR2 reads SYGVKD. The J segment lost 3 bases and the V segment lost 9 bases, leaving 3 bases of the junction unmatched. Written as DNA, the CDR3 is TGTGCCATTAGGACTAGCGACTACGAGCAGTACTTC. Protein sequence: CAIRTSDYEQYF.

This clone is categorized as large (0.1 to 1%). This chain joins TRBV28 and TRBJ2-7, with D uncertain. From germline, CDR1 is MDHEN and CDR2 SYDVKM. Between the trimmed V and J ends, which lost 6 bases and 2 bases, there was a span of 17 bases. The CDR3 covers 15 residues. The CDR3 DNA is TGTGCCAGCAGGGAAGGCACCACCACGACCTACGAGCAGTACTTC. Translating it yields CASREGTTTTYEQYF. Full variable domain (outside the CDR3, taken from reference TRBV28 and TRBJ2-7): DVKVTQSSRYLVKRTGEKVFLECVQDMDHENMFWYRQDPGLGLRLIYFSYDVKMKEKGDIPEGYSVSREKKERFSLILESASTNQTSMYLCASREGTTTTYEQYFGPGTRLTVT.

V and J are TRBV27 and TRBJ1-5; TRBD1 matches 7 bases. The CDR3 has 18 amino acids. The V gene's germline CDR1 is MNHEY and CDR2 SMNVEV (reference sequence). V was pared by 3 bases and J by 6 bases, with 17 bases of the junction left unmatched. The CDR3 loop reads CASSFLVAGGFVGQPQHF. CDR3 nucleotides: TGTGCCAGCAGTTTTCTCGTGGCAGGGGGGTTCGTGGGTCAGCCCCAGCATTTT.

This clone turned up a few times. The chain links TRBV28 to TRBJ2-7; D is undetermined. The ends were cut back, 2 bases at V and 7 bases at J, with 9 bases in the middle. The germline V gene encodes CDR1 MDHEN and CDR2 SYDVKM. The CDR3 sequence is 12 residues long. The CDR3 region is CASSLSQSEQYF. CDR3 coding DNA: TGTGCCAGCAGTTTAAGTCAATCGGAGCAGTACTTC.